The 23 T cell receptor beta chains presented below share a single source sample, sequenced in a study of cytomegalovirus exposure and HLA in healthy donors. Primers for the PCR totalled 60 Vbeta and 13 Jbeta. Libraries were prepared by immunoSEQ multiplex PCR; TCRdb keeps only in-frame clonotypes and omits some of them. The table lists 75,000 to 85,000 clones. The sample was PBMCs. The receptors here all came from a man between 45 and 60 years old in good health and CMV-seronegative.

This sequence joins TRBV5-1 and TRBJ2-3, with D perhaps matching TRBD2 (6 bases). The germline V gene has CDR1 SGHRS and CDR2 YFSETQ. The CDR3 length is 15 residues. V lost 0 bases to trimming and J lost 0 bases, with 8 bases between them. CDR3 nucleotides: TGCGCCAGCAGCTTGGGGCTAGCGAGCACAGATACGCAGTATTTT. It is translated as CASSLGLASTDTQYF.

The V call is TRBV7-8, the J call TRBJ2-7, with TRBD2 matching over 9 bases. Germline V gene data show CDR1 as SGHVS and CDR2 as FQNEAQ. The CDR3 loop spans 14 amino acids. Losses at the gene ends were 1 base for V and 2 bases for J; bases not matched to a gene: 0. The CDR3 reads CASSLGTSAYEQYF. CDR3 nucleotide sequence: TGTGCCAGCAGCTTAGGGACTAGCGCCTACGAGCAGTACTTC. The complete variable domain, with remaining parts taken from reference TRBV7-8 and TRBJ2-7, reads GAGVSQSPRYKVAKRGQDVALRCDPISGHVSLFWYQQALGQGPEFLTYFQNEAQLDKSGLPSDRFFAERPEGSVSTLKIQRTQQEDSAVYLCASSLGTSAYEQYFGPGTRLTVT.

The gene calls are TRBV19 and TRBJ1-1, with D unclear. From germline, CDR1 is LNHDA and CDR2 SQIVND (reference sequence). V was pared by 5 bases and J by 3 bases, with 10 bases between. CDR3 size: 13 residues. CDR3 region: CASSLLLDTEAFF. In DNA form, the CDR3 reads TGTGCCAGTAGTCTACTTTTGGACACTGAAGCTTTCTTT.

The chain combines TRBV5-1 with TRBJ1-6; a weak D match, TRBD1 (5 bases). Germline values: CDR1 SGHRS, CDR2 YFSETQ. The V and J ends lost 4 bases and 7 bases respectively, with 18 bases between them. There are 16 residues in the CDR3. The CDR3 bases are TGCGCCAGCAGCATGCAGGGAATTGGGCAAAATTCACCCCTCCACTTT. This codes for CASSMQGIGQNSPLHF.

CDR3 residues: CASNDYDPGELFF. In DNA, the CDR3 is TGCGCCAGTAACGACTATGATCCCGGGGAGCTGTTTTTT. This sequence joins TRBV5-1 and TRBJ2-2; D is possibly TRBD2 (5 bases). Germline CDR1 SGHRS, CDR2 YFSETQ. The CDR3 has 13 amino acids. V dropped 8 bases and J dropped 6 bases, with 14 bases sitting between them.

The CDR3 coding sequence is TGTGCCAGCAGCTTATGGTGGGGGGGCCGGGAGACCCAGTACTTC. Translating gives CASSLWWGGRETQYF. This rearrangement joins TRBV7-9 to TRBJ2-5; tentative D call: TRBD2 (7 bases). The CDR3 has 15 residues. V lost 2 bases and J lost 5, with 15 bases in between. Germline values: CDR1 SEHNR, CDR2 FQNEAQ (reference sequence).

The V and J genes are TRBV7-9 and TRBJ1-1; 8 bases agree with TRBD1. The CDR3 is 14 amino acids. V was clipped by 5 bases and J by 4 bases; unmatched bases: 6. Germline-derived CDR1 and CDR2 are SEHNR and FQNEAQ (reference sequence). Here the CDR3 reads CASSTRQGSTEAFF. CDR3 nucleotide sequence: TGTGCCAGCAGCACCCGACAGGGGAGCACTGAAGCTTTCTTT.

The chain couples TRBV2 to TRBJ2-7; 7 positions agree with TRBD1. This CDR3 spans 13 amino acids. J gave up 6 bases and V 7 bases, and 9 bases lay outside the gene matches. Germline CDR1 reads SNHLY; CDR2 reads FYNNEI. DNA for the CDR3: TGTGCCAGCACGAGTGGACAGGCCGGCGAGCAGTACTTC. Protein sequence: CASTSGQAGEQYF.

V is TRBV29-1 and J is TRBJ1-1, with D perhaps matching TRBD1 (5 bases). CDR1 is SQVTM and CDR2 is ANQGSEA in the germline V gene. V lost 7 bases, J lost 5 bases, and 14 bases lay in between. The CDR3 totals 12 residues. The CDR3, as DNA: TGCAGCGCCAGGGAGGTAGGTACTGAAGCTTTCTTT. It yields the protein CSAREVGTEAFF. Complete variable domain (other parts from reference TRBV29-1 and TRBJ1-1): SAVISQKPSRDICQRGTSLTIQCQVDSQVTMMFWYRQQPGQSLTLIATANQGSEATYESGFVIDKFPISRPNLTFSTLTVSNMSPEDSSIYLCSAREVGTEAFFGQGTRLTVV.

CDR3 in amino acids: CAISESGGAKNIQYF. CDR3 DNA: TGTGCCATCAGTGAGTCCGGGGGTGCCAAAAACATTCAGTACTTC. The chain carries TRBV10-3 and TRBJ2-4; tentatively, D is TRBD2 (6 bases). V lost 0 bases, J lost 1 base, and 7 bases lay in between. There are 15 residues in the CDR3. Germline V gene lookup returns CDR1 ENHRY and CDR2 SYGVKD.

The V and J genes are TRBV4-1 and TRBJ2-2; no firm D call. Looked up from germline, CDR1 is MGHRA and CDR2 is YSYEKL. With 0 bases removed from V and 5 bases from J, the gap between germline ends came to 19 bases. The length of the CDR3 is 18 residues. The CDR3 coding sequence is TGCGCCAGCAGCCAAGAAACCGCCCATGAAGCGTTTACCGGGGAGCTGTTTTTT. This sequence encodes CASSQETAHEAFTGELFF.

The V call is TRBV25-1, the J call TRBJ2-5; TRBD1 matches at 7 bases. Trimming at V came to 6 bases and at J to 6 bases, leaving 7 bases not matched to a gene. The CDR3 consists of 13 residues. Germline loops: CDR1 MGHDK, CDR2 SYGVNS. The CDR3 loop reads CASRIPGGQTQYF. In DNA form, the CDR3 reads TGTGCCAGCAGGATACCAGGGGGACAGACCCAGTACTTC.

The CDR3: CASSLNRQVGYEQYF. DNA of the CDR3: TGTGCCAGCAGCTTGAACAGGCAGGTTGGCTACGAGCAGTACTTC. J is TRBJ2-7 and V is TRBV5-4, with D perhaps matching TRBD1 (5 bases). Trimming shortened V by 1 base and J by 3 bases, and 14 bases separated the two germline ends. The CDR3 spans 15 residues. CDR1 and CDR2 from the germline V gene are SGHNT and YYREEE (reference sequence).

The chain recombines TRBV27 with TRBJ2-2; D gene unclear. The CDR3 length is 14 residues. Between the trimmed V and J ends, which lost 3 bases and 1 base, there was a span of 6 bases. Germline V gives CDR1 MNHEY, CDR2 SMNVEV (reference sequence). The CDR3 reads CASSFARNTGELFF. The DNA of the CDR3 is TGTGCCAGCAGTTTTGCCAGGAACACCGGGGAGCTGTTTTTT.

This chain links TRBV4-3 with TRBJ1-5; D ambiguous. Trimming pared 1 base from V and 0 bases from J, leaving 7 bases between. The CDR3 contains 15 residues. Germline CDR1 and CDR2: LGHNA and YSLEER. The CDR3 DNA is TGCGCCAGCAGCCAAGTTTGTCATAGCAATCAGCCCCAGCATTTT. This encodes CASSQVCHSNQPQHF.

The chain couples TRBV5-1 to TRBJ2-7, with a possible D match to TRBD1 (5 bases). The CDR3 is 15 residues long. CDR1 and CDR2 from the germline V gene are SGHRS and YFSETQ. V shed 0 bases and J shed 3 bases, with 13 bases lying between them. The CDR3 nucleotides read TGCGCCAGCAGCTTGGGGACACTGGAATTCTACGAGCAGTACTTC. Translation: CASSLGTLEFYEQYF.

The chain carries TRBV9 and TRBJ1-2, with TRBD1 as a possible D gene (6 bases). CDR3 length: 15 residues. The V gene lost 0 bases and the J gene lost 5 bases, with 14 bases spanning the gap. The germline gives CDR1 SGDLS, CDR2 YYNGEE. The CDR3 nucleotides are TGTGCCAGCAGCGTAGGGTACAGGGTATCTTATGGCTACACCTTC. Residues: CASSVGYRVSYGYTF.

The chain recombines TRBV7-9 with TRBJ2-3, with 8 bases fitting TRBD2. Germline trimming cut 4 bases from V and 4 bases from J; bases unmatched to any gene: 7. Germline values: CDR1 SEHNR, CDR2 FQNEAQ (reference sequence). The CDR3 runs to 15 residues. The CDR3 protein is CASSSPGGRADTQYF. CDR3 nucleotides: TGTGCCAGCAGCTCCCCGGGGGGGCGGGCAGATACGCAGTATTTT.

The gene calls are TRBV11-2 and TRBJ1-1; 12 bases line up with TRBD1. J lost 9 bases, V lost 5 bases, and 7 bases had no gene match. The CDR3 sequence is 14 residues long. The germline CDR1 and CDR2 sequences are SGHAT and FQNNGV. This chain's CDR3 is CASSLQGQGAQAFF. The CDR3 DNA reads as TGTGCCAGCAGCCTCCAGGGACAGGGGGCCCAAGCTTTCTTT.

This chain joins TRBV2 and TRBJ1-1; D ambiguous. The CDR3 extends over 13 amino acids. Germline V gives CDR1 SNHLY, CDR2 FYNNEI. The V end lost 8 bases, the J end lost 2 bases, and 12 bases lay between the germline ends. The CDR3 spells CASGPGFNTEAFF. CDR3 nucleotide sequence: TGTGCCAGCGGCCCGGGATTTAACACTGAAGCTTTCTTT.

The V call is TRBV18, the J call TRBJ1-2, with D possibly TRBD1 on 5 matching bases. Trimming took 0 bases from V and 5 from J, leaving 19 bases between them. Germline loops: CDR1 KGHSH, CDR2 LQKENI. This CDR3 region has 17 residues. The CDR3 here is CASSPPSIRGIGYGYTF. The CDR3 DNA sequence: TGTGCCAGCTCACCACCGTCTATACGGGGGATTGGATATGGCTACACCTTC.

The V and J genes are TRBV5-6 and TRBJ1-4; 8 bases are shared with TRBD1. This CDR3 spans 15 amino acids. Germline-derived CDR1 and CDR2 are SGHDT and YYEEEE. V gave up 4 bases and J gave up 4 bases; unmatched junction bases: 6. CDR3 sequence reads: CASSTGQGHNEKLFF. The DNA of the CDR3 is TGTGCCAGCAGCACCGGACAGGGACATAATGAAAAACTGTTTTTT.

The V and J genes are TRBV28 and TRBJ1-2; 7 bases line up with TRBD1. The germline V gene has CDR1 MDHEN and CDR2 SYDVKM. This CDR3 is built from 14 residues. V lost 5 bases, J lost 2 bases, and 5 bases stayed unmatched. The DNA for the CDR3 is TGTGCCAGCAGTGTGGGACAGCTCAACTATGGCTACACCTTC. As protein: CASSVGQLNYGYTF.